This T cell receptor (beta chain) was profiled in a study of T cell responses to AZD1222 COVID-19 vaccine. Study-level results: Two AZD1222 doses significantly raised spike-specific TCR breadth and depth over controls.

Using immunoSEQ multiplex PCR, the repertoire was profiled, and TCRdb retains in-frame clones only, with some absent. The sample lists over 120,000 clones; around 84% were seen once. The V segment lost 6 bases and the J segment 1 base; nucleotides outside the gene matches: 3. Germline-derived CDR1 and CDR2 are MDHEN and SYDVKM. This CDR3 contains 15 residues. Comment on this clone: Its target is not known.

The source is an adult who received the AZD1222 COVID-19 vaccine. Sequenced here: peripheral blood, sampled 28 days after the second AZD1222 dose. The chain joins TRBV28 to TRBJ2-5, with TRBD2 identical over 12 bases. The CDR3 reads CASRSLAGGQETQYF. The CDR3 nucleotides read TGTGCCAGCAGGTCACTAGCGGGGGGCCAAGAGACCCAGTACTTC.